The rows below give T cell receptor beta chains drawn from one sample of a study of identical twins. TCRdb re-called the 5' RACE reads with MiXCR, one entry per CDR3 protein. The data show 470,000 or so distinct CDR3 sequences, roughly 26% seen once. The same sample was also used in a study of T cells expressing NK-cell markers.

Input material: CD4+ T cells sorted from blood. The receptors derive from a woman aged 18-35 years in good health. The CDR3 runs from the conserved cysteine through the conserved F or W. The order of the fields is clone size, V gene, J gene, D gene, CDR3 DNA, CDR3 protein. D genes are given only for firm matches. Part of the rows lack a size; the others show once, few, many or a class for expanded clones.

size: few; V: TRBV24-1; J: TRBJ2-2; D: .; DNA: TGTGCCACCAGTGATTCGGGGCTACCGAACACCGGGGAGCTGTTTTTT; CDR3: CATSDSGLPNTGELFF
size: .; V: TRBV3-1; J: TRBJ2-7; D: .; DNA: TGTGCCAGCAGCCAAGATCGCGGGCGACTCTACGAGCAGTACTTC; CDR3: CASSQDRGRLYEQYF
size: .; V: TRBV3-1; J: TRBJ1-1; D: .; DNA: TGTGCCAGCAGCCCCGTGGTAGGGGACGCTTTTCGAGCTTTCTTT; CDR3: CASSPVVGDAFRAFF
size: few; V: TRBV7-2; J: TRBJ2-1; D: .; DNA: TGTGCCAGCAGCTTAATTCCTAGCGTGATGAGGTCCAATGAGCAGTTCTTC; CDR3: CASSLIPSVMRSNEQFF
size: .; V: TRBV5-1; J: TRBJ2-3; D: .; DNA: TGCGCCAGCAGCAGGCAGGCCCTCGGAGATACGCAGTATTTT; CDR3: CASSRQALGDTQYF
size: .; V: TRBV5-1; J: TRBJ2-7; D: .; DNA: TGCGCCAGCAGCGTCGGGGCCTACGAGCAGTACTTC; CDR3: CASSVGAYEQYF
size: few; V: TRBV4-2; J: TRBJ2-6; D: .; DNA: TGTGCCAGCAGCCCAGATAGACTAATCTCTGGGGCCAACGTCCTGACTTTC; CDR3: CASSPDRLISGANVLTF
size: few; V: TRBV10-3; J: TRBJ1-2; D: .; DNA: TGTGCCATCAGGGGGGCAGCCCCCGCTGGCTACACCTTC; CDR3: CAIRGAAPAGYTF
size: few; V: TRBV7-9; J: TRBJ2-2; D: TRBD2; DNA: TGTGCCAGCAGCGCGCTAGCGGGAGTAAACGGGGAGCTGTTTTTT; CDR3: CASSALAGVNGELFF
size: .; V: TRBV7-9; J: TRBJ1-5; D: .; DNA: TGTGCCAGCAGCTTTGGACAGATTAATCAGCCCCAGCATTTT; CDR3: CASSFGQINQPQHF
size: .; V: TRBV2; J: TRBJ2-7; D: .; DNA: TGTGCCAGCAGTGAACGTCCCGAGCAGTACTTC; CDR3: CASSERPEQYF
size: .; V: TRBV20-1; J: TRBJ2-7; D: TRBD1; DNA: TGCAGTGCTAGCGACAGGGGGTTATACGAGCAGTACTTC; CDR3: CSASDRGLYEQYF
size: .; V: TRBV12-3/TRBV12-4; J: TRBJ1-1; D: TRBD1; DNA: TGTGCCGGGCGACAAACAGGGGGAAACACTGAAGCTTTCTTT; CDR3: CAGRQTGGNTEAFF
size: .; V: TRBV11-2; J: TRBJ1-4; D: .; DNA: TGTGCCAGCAGCACCCCAACCCTTAGGCATGAAAAACTGTTTTTT; CDR3: CASSTPTLRHEKLFF
size: .; V: TRBV6-5; J: TRBJ2-2; D: .; DNA: TGTGCCAGCAGTTACCCTGGCAGCCCAGCCGGGGAGCTGTTTTTT; CDR3: CASSYPGSPAGELFF
size: .; V: TRBV27; J: TRBJ2-3; D: .; DNA: TGTGCCAGCAGTTTCTCCCTCCGCGGGACAACCACTAGCACAGATACGCAGTATTTT; CDR3: CASSFSLRGTTTSTDTQYF
size: few; V: TRBV9; J: TRBJ2-3; D: .; DNA: TGTGCCAGCAGCCCCCAGACCTCAGATACGCAGTATTTT; CDR3: CASSPQTSDTQYF
size: .; V: TRBV7-9; J: TRBJ2-5; D: TRBD1; DNA: TGTGCCAGCAGTCGACAGGGGCTGGAGACCCAGTACTTC; CDR3: CASSRQGLETQYF
size: .; V: TRBV27; J: TRBJ2-3; D: .; DNA: TGTGCCAGCAGTTTAACGGGTCCTAGCACAGATACGCAGTATTTT; CDR3: CASSLTGPSTDTQYF
size: .; V: TRBV7-2; J: TRBJ2-7; D: .; DNA: TGTGCCAGCAGCTTAAAGAGGTCTGCCTCCTCCTACGAGCAGTACTTC; CDR3: CASSLKRSASSYEQYF
size: few; V: TRBV7-9; J: TRBJ2-7; D: .; DNA: TGTGCCAGCAGCTCCCCCTCAACCGCTCCCTACGAGCAGTACTTC; CDR3: CASSSPSTAPYEQYF
size: .; V: TRBV28; J: TRBJ2-7; D: TRBD2; DNA: TGTGCCAGCAGTTTGGGAGGGGCCGCCACGGGGGAGCAGTACTTC; CDR3: CASSLGGAATGEQYF
size: .; V: TRBV20-1; J: TRBJ2-7; D: .; DNA: TGCAGTGCCCCTAACGGCGGTTACGAGCAGTACTTC; CDR3: CSAPNGGYEQYF
size: few; V: TRBV12-3/TRBV12-4; J: TRBJ1-5; D: .; DNA: TGTGCCAGCAGTTTTTTCCCCAATCAGCCCCAGCATTTT; CDR3: CASSFFPNQPQHF
size: few; V: TRBV18; J: TRBJ2-6; D: .; DNA: TGTGCCAGCTCACCACAGCACAGCTTGTCTGGGGCCAACGTCCTGACTTTC; CDR3: CASSPQHSLSGANVLTF
size: .; V: TRBV29-1; J: TRBJ2-3; D: TRBD2; DNA: TGCAGCGTGAAAGGCGAGCGGGAGGGAAATACGCAGTATTTT; CDR3: CSVKGEREGNTQYF
size: .; V: TRBV5-1; J: TRBJ2-2; D: TRBD1; DNA: TGCGCCAGCAGCTTGTGGGGTCGACAGGGTTTGACCGGGGAGCTGTTTTTT; CDR3: CASSLWGRQGLTGELFF
size: few; V: TRBV10-3; J: TRBJ1-5; D: .; DNA: TGTGCCATCAGTGGGGGGAAGGGCAATCAGCCCCAGCATTTT; CDR3: CAISGGKGNQPQHF
size: .; V: TRBV15; J: TRBJ1-1; D: .; DNA: TGTGCCACCAGTCTACCCGGGGCAGTCGTTGAAGCTTTCTTT; CDR3: CATSLPGAVVEAFF
size: few; V: TRBV29-1; J: TRBJ2-3; D: TRBD2; DNA: TGCAGCGTTGAAGCCGGACTAGGGATAGATACGCAGTATTTT; CDR3: CSVEAGLGIDTQYF
size: .; V: TRBV18; J: TRBJ2-7; D: .; DNA: TGTGCCAGCTCACCTTGGACAGACACCTACGAGCAGTACTTC; CDR3: CASSPWTDTYEQYF
size: few; V: TRBV27; J: TRBJ2-7; D: .; DNA: TGTGCCAGCAGTTTGGGACGGGAGAGGGGCTACGAGCAGTACTTC; CDR3: CASSLGRERGYEQYF